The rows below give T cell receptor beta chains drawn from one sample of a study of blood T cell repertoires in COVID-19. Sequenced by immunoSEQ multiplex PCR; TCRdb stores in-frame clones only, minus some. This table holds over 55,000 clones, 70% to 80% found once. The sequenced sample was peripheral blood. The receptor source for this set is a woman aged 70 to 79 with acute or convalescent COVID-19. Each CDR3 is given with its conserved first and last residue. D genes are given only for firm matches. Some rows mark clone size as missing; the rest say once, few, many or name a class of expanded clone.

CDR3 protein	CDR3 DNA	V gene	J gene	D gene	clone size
CASSIDPPGGRFGDIQYF	TGTGCCAGTAGTATAGATCCCCCAGGGGGAAGGTTTGGTGACATTCAGTACTTC	TRBV19	TRBJ2-4	TRBD1	-
CASTRSRSSGNTIYF	TGTGCCAGCACCCGGTCGAGGAGCTCTGGAAACACCATATATTTT	TRBV2	TRBJ1-3	-	-
CASSLGAGVTDTQYF	TGTGCCAGCAGCTTAGGAGCGGGGGTCACAGATACGCAGTATTTT	TRBV7-8	TRBJ2-3	TRBD2	-
CAWNAGSGNTIYF	TGTGCCTGGAACGCGGGCTCTGGAAACACCATATATTTT	TRBV30	TRBJ1-3	-	few
CASSDRGKDTQYF	TGTGCCAGCAGTGACAGGGGAAAAGATACGCAGTATTTT	TRBV2	TRBJ2-3	-	-
CASSDKGLATKNEQFF	TGTGCCAGCAGTGACAAGGGACTAGCGACTAAGAATGAGCAGTTCTTC	TRBV6-1	TRBJ2-1	TRBD2	-
CASSSRRGDEQFF	TGTGCCAGCAGCTCGAGGCGGGGGGATGAGCAGTTCTTC	TRBV7-9	TRBJ2-1	TRBD2	-
CASSYGGGLGYEQYF	TGTGCCAGCAGTTACGGGGGCGGGCTCGGGTACGAGCAGTACTTC	TRBV6-6	TRBJ2-7	-	-
CASSPRQGHLYGYTF	TGTGCCAGCAGCCCCCGACAGGGGCATTTATATGGCTACACCTTC	TRBV7-2	TRBJ1-2	TRBD1	-
CASARRTGYHNEQFF	TGTGCCAGCGCCCGGAGGACAGGTTATCACAATGAGCAGTTCTTC	TRBV13	TRBJ2-1	TRBD1	once
CACGGLYGYTF	TGTGCCTGCGGCGGGCTCTATGGCTACACCTTC	TRBV30	TRBJ1-2	-	-
CASTKDWNSPLHF	TGTGCCAGCACTAAGGACTGGAATTCACCCCTCCACTTT	TRBV6-5	TRBJ1-6	-	few
CASSQEEGNSGRPYEQYF	TGTGCCAGCAGCCAAGAAGAGGGCAATAGCGGGAGACCCTACGAGCAGTACTTC	TRBV3-1/TRBV3-2	TRBJ2-7	TRBD2	-
CASSLELVNTEAFF	TGCGCCAGCAGCTTGGAGCTAGTGAACACTGAAGCTTTCTTT	TRBV5-1	TRBJ1-1	-	-